The clone carrying this TCR beta chain showed up just a few times. What it recognizes is unknown. Trimming removed 3 bases from V and 4 bases from J, with 16 bases in between. There are 16 residues in the CDR3. These data come from a study of T cell repertoires in cytomegalovirus infection. Study outcomes and limitations: In two of eight donors, the top clonotype was HLA-C-restricted CMV-specific.

TCRdb independently ran MiXCR on the reads; one entry per CDR3 protein. The data hold fewer than 1,000,000 distinct CDR3 sequences, with about a third observed a single time. The material sequenced was cultured CD8+ T cells from PBMCs, taken from culture after CMV antigen stimulation. This sequence joins TRBV12-3 or TRBV12-4 and TRBJ1-5; D is perhaps TRBD1 (5 bases). The receptor was isolated from a human donor in good health (CMV status not recorded). Some clones in this sample may be carry-over from other donors' samples. The DNA for the CDR3 is TGTGCCAGCAGTTTTTTAGGGGAACGGGGGAATCAGCCCCAGCATTTT. Encoded protein: CASSFLGERGNQPQHF.